This T cell receptor (beta chain) was documented in a study of blood T cell repertoires in COVID-19. Whole-study context: Acute-phase and convalescent COVID-19 samples originated in the United States, Italy and Spain. In each case, the material was cDNA or gDNA derived from T cells, B-cell-depleted T cells, or PBMCs.

The V end lost 4 bases, the J end lost 4 bases, and 17 bases lay between the germline ends. Germline V lookup: CDR1 SEHNR, CDR2 FQNEAQ (reference sequence). The CDR3 contains 16 residues. This clone occurred once. Authors' analysis steps: Researchers report that nucleated cell counts were estimated from reference gene primer amplification. The table came from immunoSEQ multiplex PCR; TCRdb's copy has only in-frame clones and leaves some out. V, J and clone size are those of that table, while D and trimming were read from the DNA. The sample has some 200,000 clones; more than 80% are singletons. Material for sequencing was peripheral blood. This receptor was taken from a woman aged 60-75 years with acute or convalescent COVID-19. The chain employs TRBV7-9 and TRBJ2-1; D call uncertain. The CDR3 DNA is TGTGCCAGCAGCTCTCGGCGAGGTACCTCTTACAATGAGCAGTTCTTC. Its protein is CASSSRRGTSYNEQFF.